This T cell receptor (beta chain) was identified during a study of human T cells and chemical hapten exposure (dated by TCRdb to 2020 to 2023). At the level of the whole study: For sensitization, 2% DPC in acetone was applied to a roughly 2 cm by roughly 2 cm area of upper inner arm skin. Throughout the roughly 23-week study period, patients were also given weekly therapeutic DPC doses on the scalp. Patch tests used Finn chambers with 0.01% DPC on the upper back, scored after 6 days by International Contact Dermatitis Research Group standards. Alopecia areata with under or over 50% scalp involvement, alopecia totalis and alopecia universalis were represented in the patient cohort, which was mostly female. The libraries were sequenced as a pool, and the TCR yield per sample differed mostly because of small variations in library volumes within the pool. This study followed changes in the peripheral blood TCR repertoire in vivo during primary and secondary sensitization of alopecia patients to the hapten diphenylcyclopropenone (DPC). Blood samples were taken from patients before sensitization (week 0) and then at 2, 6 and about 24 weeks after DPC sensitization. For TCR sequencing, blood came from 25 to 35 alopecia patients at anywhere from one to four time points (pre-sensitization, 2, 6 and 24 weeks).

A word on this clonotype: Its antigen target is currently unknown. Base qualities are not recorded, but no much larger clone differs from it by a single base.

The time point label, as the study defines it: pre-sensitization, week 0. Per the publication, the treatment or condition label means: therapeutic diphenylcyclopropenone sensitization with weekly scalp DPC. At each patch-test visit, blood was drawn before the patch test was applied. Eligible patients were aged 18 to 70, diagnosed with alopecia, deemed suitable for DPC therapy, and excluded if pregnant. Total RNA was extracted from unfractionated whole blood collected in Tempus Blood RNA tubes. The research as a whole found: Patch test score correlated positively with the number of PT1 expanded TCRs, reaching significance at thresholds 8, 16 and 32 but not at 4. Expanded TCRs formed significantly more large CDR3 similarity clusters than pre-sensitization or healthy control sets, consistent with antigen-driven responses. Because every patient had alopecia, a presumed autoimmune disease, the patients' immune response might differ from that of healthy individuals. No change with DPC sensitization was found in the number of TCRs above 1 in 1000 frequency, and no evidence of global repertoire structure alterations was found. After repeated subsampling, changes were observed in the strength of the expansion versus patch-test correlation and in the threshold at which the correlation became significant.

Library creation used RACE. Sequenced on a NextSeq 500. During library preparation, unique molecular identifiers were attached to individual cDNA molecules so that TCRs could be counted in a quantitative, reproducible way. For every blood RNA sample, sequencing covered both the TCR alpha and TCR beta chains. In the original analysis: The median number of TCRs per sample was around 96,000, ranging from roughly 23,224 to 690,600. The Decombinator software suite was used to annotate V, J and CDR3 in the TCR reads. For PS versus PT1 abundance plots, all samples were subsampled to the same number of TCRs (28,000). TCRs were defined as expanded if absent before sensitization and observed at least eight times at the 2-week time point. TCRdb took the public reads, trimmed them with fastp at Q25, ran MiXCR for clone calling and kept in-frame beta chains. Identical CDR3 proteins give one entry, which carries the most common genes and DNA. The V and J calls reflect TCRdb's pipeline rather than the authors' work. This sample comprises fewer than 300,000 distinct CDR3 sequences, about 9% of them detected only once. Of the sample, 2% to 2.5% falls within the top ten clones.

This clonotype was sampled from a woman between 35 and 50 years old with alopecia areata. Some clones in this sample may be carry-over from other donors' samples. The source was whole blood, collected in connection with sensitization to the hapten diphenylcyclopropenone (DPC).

The CDR3 is CASSLGLAGEYMVYNEQFF. The nucleotide sequence reads TGTGCCAGCAGCCTTGGCCTAGCGGGAGAGTATATGGTCTACAATGAGCAGTTCTTC. This chain is built from TRBV4-2 and TRBJ2-1; a stretch of 10 junction bases matches TRBD2. The CDR3 measures 19 amino acids from cysteine to phenylalanine. Only the CDR3 region is kept as DNA, spanning 57 bases read in frame from base 1. CDR1 and CDR2 are read off the germline V gene as LGHNA and YNFKEQ. V is pruned by 4 bases and J by 3 bases, leaving 15 bases of the junction without a gene match.